The 5 T cell receptor beta chains listed next were all sequenced from one sample in a study of shared clonotypes between healthy human individuals. Clones were sequenced by immunoSEQ multiplex PCR, and TCRdb holds only the in-frame ones, with some missing. Of roughly 2,500,000 clones listed, over 85% are singletons. What was sequenced was naive CD4+ T cells from PBMCs. The subset: CD45RA+ positively selected. The receptors shown here come from a man aged 18 to 35 in good health. Some clones in this sample may be carry-over from other donors' samples.

Note on this clone: Distinct nucleotide sequences in the sample also encode this CDR3. The chain has TRBV7-2 and TRBJ2-1, with 7 bases lining up with TRBD2. This CDR3 region has 14 residues. The V segment lost 0 bases and the J segment 4 bases; nucleotides outside the gene matches: 0. Germline V gene sequence: CDR1 SGHTA, CDR2 FQGNSA. Here the CDR3 DNA reads TGTGCCAGCAGCTTAGCGGGAGGGTACAATGAGCAGTTCTTC. Protein product: CASSLAGGYNEQFF.

To note about this clone: Additional DNA sequences in this sample encode the identical CDR3. The J gene is TRBJ2-7, the V gene TRBV20-1; D is unresolved. The CDR3 loop spans 11 amino acids. Germline V gives CDR1 DFQATT, CDR2 SNEGSKA (reference sequence). Trimming shortened V by 0 bases and J by 6 bases, and 6 bases separated the two germline ends. The CDR3, as DNA: TGCAGTGCTAGAGACGGACGCGAGCAGTACTTC. This encodes CSARDGREQYF.

The chain couples TRBV18 to TRBJ1-1, with a possible D match to TRBD1 (5 bases). Trimming cost V 4 bases and J 1 base, with 13 bases left between them. This CDR3 comprises 15 residues. Germline CDR1 and CDR2: KGHSH and LQKENI. The CDR3 sequence is CASSLTGVGNTEAFF. The CDR3 nucleotides read TGTGCCAGCTCACTAACGGGGGTGGGGAACACTGAAGCTTTCTTT.

The gene calls are TRBV5-1 and TRBJ2-5, with TRBD1 matching 9 bases. The germline V gene encodes CDR1 SGHRS and CDR2 YFSETQ. The CDR3 totals 15 residues. Germline trimming cut 2 bases from V and 5 bases from J; bases unmatched to any gene: 7. The CDR3 DNA follows: TGCGCCAGCAGCTTACTACAGGGGGCTCATGAGACCCAGTACTTC. Its protein product is CASSLLQGAHETQYF.

J is TRBJ1-1 and V is TRBV18; D remains unclear. Germline V CDR1 and CDR2: KGHSH, LQKENI. The V end was cut by 5 bases, the J end by 7 bases, with 11 bases between. This CDR3 has 12 amino acids. CDR3 in DNA: TGTGCCAGCTCAATTACGGGTGATGAAGCTTTCTTT. Its translation is CASSITGDEAFF.